Listed here are 14 T cell receptor beta chains from one sample, sequenced in a study of blood T cell repertoires in COVID-19. Only in-frame clones appear in the TCRdb table, and some are missing; sequencing was by immunoSEQ multiplex PCR. The repertoire has some 150,000 clones, around 85% of them found once; the top ten carry around 6.2%. The sample was PBMCs or T cells enriched from blood (not recorded which). The receptors were gathered from a middle-aged woman who had recovered from COVID-19.

The chain joins TRBV25-1 to TRBJ2-1; D possibly corresponds to TRBD1 (6 bases). V lost 6 bases to trimming and J lost 1 base, with 19 bases between them. CDR3 length: 17 residues. Germline loops: CDR1 MGHDK, CDR2 SYGVNS. DNA for the CDR3: TGTGCCAGCAGCATACCCTCAGGGGTCTCTTCCTACAATGAGCAGTTCTTC. Its protein is CASSIPSGVSSYNEQFF.

The chain joins TRBV9 to TRBJ2-7, with TRBD1 identical over 8 bases. Losses at the gene ends were 3 bases for V and 6 bases for J; bases not matched to a gene: 5. Per the germline V gene, CDR1 is SGDLS and CDR2 is YYNGEE. This CDR3 is 13 amino acids long. The CDR3 DNA is TGTGCCAGCAGCGCTACTACAGGGGGCGAGCAGTACTTC. Protein: CASSATTGGEQYF. Complete variable domain (other parts from reference TRBV9 and TRBJ2-7): DSGVTQTPKHLITATGQRVTLRCSPRSGDLSVYWYQQSLDQGLQFLIQYYNGEERAKGNILERFSAQQFPDLHSELNLSSLELGDSALYFCASSATTGGEQYFGPGTRLTVT.

The rearrangement uses TRBV14 and TRBJ2-2; the match to TRBD1 covers 8 bases. The CDR3 extends over 15 amino acids. After removal of 3 bases from V and 6 bases from J, the junction contained 6 bases not matched to a gene. From germline, CDR1 is SGHDN and CDR2 FVKESK. The CDR3 here is CASSQRDRISGELFF. The CDR3 DNA is TGTGCCAGCAGCCAGCGGGACAGGATCTCCGGGGAGCTGTTTTTT.

The chain recombines TRBV7-8 with TRBJ1-2; D gene ambiguous. Germline V gene lookup returns CDR1 SGHVS and CDR2 FQNEAQ. V lost 5 bases and J 5 bases, leaving 18 bases between the germline ends. The CDR3 contains 15 residues. DNA of the CDR3: TGTGCCAGCAGCCCTAAGAGCGGCGAAGCTTATGGCTACACCTTC. It translates to CASSPKSGEAYGYTF. Complete variable domain (other parts from reference TRBV7-8 and TRBJ1-2): GAGVSQSPRYKVAKRGQDVALRCDPISGHVSLFWYQQALGQGPEFLTYFQNEAQLDKSGLPSDRFFAERPEGSVSTLKIQRTQQEDSAVYLCASSPKSGEAYGYTFGSGTRLTVV.

The count of this clone is one. The CDR3 is CASRRREGQNEQFF. Here the CDR3 DNA reads TGTGCCAGTAGACGGCGGGAGGGCCAGAATGAGCAGTTCTTC. V and J are TRBV19 and TRBJ2-1; 9 nucleotides match TRBD2. Germline CDR1 is LNHDA and CDR2 is SQIVND (reference sequence). The length of the CDR3 is 14 residues. V was pared by 6 bases and J by 7 bases, with 7 bases of the junction left unmatched.

The chain combines TRBV30 with TRBJ1-1; D is possibly TRBD1 (6 bases). Germline CDR1 and CDR2: GTSNPN and SVGIG (reference sequence). This CDR3 region has 14 residues. Deletions cut 2 bases from V and 5 bases from J, with 15 bases between. CDR3 in amino acids: CAWSRGGARTEAFF. Written as DNA, the CDR3 is TGTGCCTGGAGTCGTGGGGGCGCGAGAACTGAAGCTTTCTTT.

The chain carries TRBV13 and TRBJ2-1; D call uncertain. The V end lost 4 bases, the J end lost 5 bases, and 3 bases lay between the germline ends. The CDR3 has 11 amino acids. Germline V gene lookup returns CDR1 PRHDT and CDR2 FYEKMQ (reference sequence). The CDR3 protein is CASSSNNEQFF. The CDR3 DNA sequence: TGTGCCAGCAGCTCAAACAATGAGCAGTTCTTC.

This clone was picked up a small number of times. This chain links TRBV5-6 with TRBJ2-5, with a tentative D call TRBD1 (5 bases). Looked up from germline, CDR1 is SGHDT and CDR2 is YYEEEE. CDR3 length: 14 residues. V lost 3 bases and J lost 2, with 11 bases in between. For the CDR3, the DNA is TGTGCCAGCAGCTGGGTTGGGGCTCAAGAGACCCAGTACTTC. It yields the protein CASSWVGAQETQYF. Full variable domain (outside the CDR3, taken from reference TRBV5-6 and TRBJ2-5): DAGVTQSPTHLIKTRGQQVTLRCSPKSGHDTVSWYQQALGQGPQFIFQYYEEEERQRGNFPDRFSGHQFPNYSSELNVNALLLGDSALYLCASSWVGAQETQYFGPGTRLLVL.

This clone was detected only once. The gene calls are TRBV10-3 and TRBJ1-1; TRBD1 aligns across 7 bases. V was pared by 8 bases and J by 2 bases, with 5 bases of the junction left unmatched. From germline, CDR1 is ENHRY and CDR2 SYGVKD. The CDR3 is 13 amino acids. CDR3 DNA: TGTGCCATCTGCGACAGGGTTAACACTGAAGCTTTCTTT. Its protein product is CAICDRVNTEAFF.

This clone was seen only a few times. V and J are TRBV9 and TRBJ1-6; a weak D match, TRBD1 (5 bases). The V gene's germline CDR1 is SGDLS and CDR2 YYNGEE. The CDR3 sequence is 17 residues long. V lost 4 bases, J lost 9 bases, and 23 bases lay in between. The CDR3 DNA follows: TGTGCCAGCAGCTTACGACAGAACCAGGACCCCTCTTCACCCCTCCACTTT. It translates to CASSLRQNQDPSSPLHF.

V is TRBV12-3 or TRBV12-4 and J is TRBJ2-7; 9 nucleotides align to TRBD1. V shed 10 bases and J 6 bases; nucleotides not matched to a gene: 10. This CDR3 has 13 residues. CDR3 in amino acids: CATRGQGFGEQYF. The CDR3 DNA is TGTGCCACCAGGGGACAGGGATTTGGCGAGCAGTACTTC.

The chain joins TRBV3-1 (or the pseudogene TRBV3-2) to TRBJ1-4, with 9 bases that match TRBD1. The CDR3 runs 14 residues. Germline V gene lookup returns CDR1 LGHDT and CDR2 YNNKEL (reference sequence). V was pared by 3 bases and J by 4 bases, with 0 bases of the junction left unmatched. For the CDR3, the DNA is TGTGCCAGCAGCCAGACAGGGGGTAATGAAAAACTGTTTTTT. Protein: CASSQTGGNEKLFF.

This sequence joins TRBV14 and TRBJ2-5; the D gene is possibly TRBD1 (5 bases). The CDR3 is made up of 13 amino acids. Trimming removed 1 base from V and 5 bases from J, with 8 bases in between. Germline-derived CDR1 and CDR2 are SGHDN and FVKESK. The CDR3 DNA reads TGTGCCAGCAGCCAAGCAGGGTGGGAGACCCAGTACTTC. Amino acids: CASSQAGWETQYF. The full variable domain, in which reference TRBV14 and TRBJ2-5 provide the parts outside the CDR3, is EAGVTQFPSHSVIEKGQTVTLRCDPISGHDNLYWYRRVMGKEIKFLLHFVKESKQDESGMPNNRFLAERTGGTYSTLKVQPAELEDSGVYFCASSQAGWETQYFGPGTRLLVL.

The chain links TRBV19 to TRBJ1-5; no clear D. The CDR3 totals 12 residues. Germline assignment: CDR1 LNHDA and CDR2 SQIVND (reference sequence). V lost 6 bases and J 0 bases, leaving 3 bases between the germline ends. CDR3: CASSISNQPQHF. DNA for the CDR3: TGTGCCAGTAGCATTAGCAATCAGCCCCAGCATTTT.